This TCR beta chain was sequenced in a study of cytomegalovirus exposure and HLA in healthy donors. Study-wide background: Among 398 genotyped donors, roughly 81% fell in the Caucasian-associated ancestry cluster.

This clone was seen once. The antigen is undetermined. With 60 Vbeta and 13 Jbeta primers, the PCR was carried out. Original analysis: Unique TCR beta chains numbered roughly 83 million in a later analysis, with roughly 11 million shared. Clones were read by immunoSEQ multiplex PCR, and TCRdb kept only the in-frame ones, dropping some. That table is the source of V, J and clone size, and D and trimming were worked out from the DNA. This table has roughly 140,000 clones, roughly 80% appearing once. The CDR3 length is 13 residues. Study-wide findings and caveats: The records held CMV serostatus as the only immune exposure information. The number of N-insertions in an Asian-associated ancestry cluster was reportedly below the roughly 620-donor mean in a later analysis.

The sequence was obtained from a woman in her 40s in good health and CMV-seronegative. The sample was PBMCs. V is TRBV12-2 and J is TRBJ1-1; the DNA was not compared with TRBD1, the D call given in the table. TRBV12-2 is classified as a pseudogene. The CDR3 region has the DNA TGTGCAAGTCGCCCATACAGGGACACTGAAGCTTTCTTT. The encoded protein is CASRPYRDTEAFF.